This TCR beta chain was captured in a study of T cells of healthy individuals. TCRdb re-analysed the 5' RACE reads in MiXCR, keeping a single row per CDR3 protein. The table has about 96,000 distinct CDR3 sequences, approximately 15% seen once. This clonotype was seen many times. V lost 6 bases to trimming and J lost 7 bases, with 20 bases between them. The CDR3 runs to 14 residues. CDR1 and CDR2 (germline): DFQATT, SNEGSKA (reference sequence). The TCR originated in a human donor in good health. The rearrangement joins TRBV20-1 to TRBJ2-3, with a possible D match to TRBD2 (5 bases). The CDR3 nucleotides read TGCAGTGCCCTACACGCTTCTTTCGGGAATACGCAGTATTTT. It is translated as CSALHASFGNTQYF.